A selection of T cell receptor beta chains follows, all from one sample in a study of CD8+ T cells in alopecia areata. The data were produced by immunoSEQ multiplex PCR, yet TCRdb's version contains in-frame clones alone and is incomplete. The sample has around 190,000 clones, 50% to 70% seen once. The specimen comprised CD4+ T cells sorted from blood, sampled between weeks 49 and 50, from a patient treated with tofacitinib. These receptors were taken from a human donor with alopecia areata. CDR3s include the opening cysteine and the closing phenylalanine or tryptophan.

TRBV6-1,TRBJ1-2,CASIGRASGYTF
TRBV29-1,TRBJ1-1,CSVATRQGASNTEAFF
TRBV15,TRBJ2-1,CATARDLSYNEQFF
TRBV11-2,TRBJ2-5,CASSLEGQFLQETQYF
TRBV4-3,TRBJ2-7,CASSQGTSGVSYEQYF
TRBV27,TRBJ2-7,CASSSRAISGEQYF
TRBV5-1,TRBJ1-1,CASSLTGGLSASNTEAFF
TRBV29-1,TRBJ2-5,CSVVAGVETQYF
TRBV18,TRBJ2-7,CASSPRRQGYEQYF
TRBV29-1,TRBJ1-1,CIPGGWDTEAFF
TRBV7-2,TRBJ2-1,CASSSPGLQDEQFF
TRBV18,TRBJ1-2,CASSPTVYGYTF
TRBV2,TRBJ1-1,CASGKATAKAFF
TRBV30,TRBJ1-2,CAWAGTGGWRGYTF